This entry describes one T cell receptor beta chain. The CDR3 covers 14 residues. V shed 7 bases and J shed 2 bases, with 12 bases lying between them. Germline CDR1 is LNHDA and CDR2 is SQIVND (reference sequence). The sample belongs to a study of blood T cell repertoires in COVID-19. Study-level information: Specimens from acute and convalescent COVID-19 originated in the United States, Italy and Spain. Sample material is recorded as cDNA or gDNA derived from T cells, B-cell-depleted T cells, or PBMCs.

Methods used by the authors: It was from reference gene primer amplification that nucleated cell counts were estimated. This table comes from immunoSEQ multiplex PCR, and its TCRdb copy is limited to in-frame clones, with some not included. That table gives V, J and clone size, and the DNA gave D and trimming. Among 350,000 to 500,000 clones, roughly 90% were seen once, and the ten largest hold roughly 0.87%. The chain has TRBV19 and TRBJ2-1; D might be TRBD2 (6 bases). The clonotype comes from a man aged 18 to 29 with COVID-19, enrolled during active disease. Input material: peripheral blood. The CDR3 spells CASTYGGTYNEQFF. The CDR3 DNA is TGTGCCAGTACTTATGGCGGGACCTACAATGAGCAGTTCTTC.